The source of this TCR beta chain is a study of post-analysis software for immune sequencing data. Findings of the study overall: Elevated frequency relative to controls characterized several TRBV segments in patients, TRBV5-6, TRBV5-1 and TRBV20-1 among them.

The authors incorporated unique molecular identifiers into the TCR beta cDNA libraries. TCRdb re-called the PCR reads through MiXCR, storing one row per CDR3 protein. The table includes about 400,000 distinct CDR3 sequences, approximately 38% detected once. This clonotype was picked up a small number of times. The antigen remains undetermined. Trimming left V 6 bases short and J 6 bases short, with 11 bases between. Germline CDR1 SNHLY, CDR2 FYNNEI. There are 12 residues in the CDR3. The TCR comes from a girl aged 5-17 years with multiple sclerosis. Sequencing used blood. The chain couples TRBV2 to TRBJ1-2, with D unclear. The chain's CDR3 is CASSVTENGYTF. Written as DNA, the CDR3 is TGTGCCAGCAGCGTGACGGAAAATGGCTACACCTTC.